Presented here are 2 T cell receptor beta chains from one specimen sequenced in a study of blood T cell repertoires in COVID-19. Sequencing was performed with immunoSEQ multiplex PCR; in TCRdb, only in-frame clones are kept and a portion is missing. Of some 320,000 clones in the sample, 70% to 90% are singletons; the top ten hold around 7.8%. The sequenced material came from peripheral blood. These receptors were taken from a human donor in a cohort sampled during active COVID-19.

The chain uses TRBV5-6 and TRBJ2-7; possible D gene TRBD1, 8 bases. Germline V gene lookup returns CDR1 SGHDT and CDR2 YYEEEE. Trimming shortened V by 5 bases and J by 0 bases, and 24 bases separated the two germline ends. The CDR3 covers 18 residues. Here the CDR3 reads CASSSRWGGQDISYEQYF. CDR3 DNA: TGTGCCAGCAGTTCGAGATGGGGGGGACAGGATATCTCCTACGAGCAGTACTTC.

The chain recombines TRBV20-1 with TRBJ2-7; D uncertain. CDR3 length: 10 amino acids. Between the trimmed V and J ends, which lost 7 bases and 10 bases, there was a span of 14 bases. Germline V gives CDR1 DFQATT, CDR2 SNEGSKA (reference sequence). CDR3 DNA: TGCAGTGGCGTGTGGAGCAACCAGTACTTC. This encodes CSGVWSNQYF.